This TCR beta chain came from a study of blood T cell repertoires in COVID-19 (dated by TCRdb to 2020 to 2022). Regarding the study in general: The collaborator samples originated in the United States, Italy and Spain and spanned the acute and convalescent phases of COVID-19. The prospective study material was composed of cDNA or gDNA derived from T cells, B-cell-depleted T cells, or PBMCs. Deeply sampled blood TCRbeta repertoires from subjects exposed to, actively infected with, or recovered from COVID-19 were included in the dataset. The repertoires were released in a freely available public database meant as a resource for research on the immune response to SARS-CoV-2. The samples were drawn from two sources: the first 160 participants of the ongoing ImmuneRACE study, and 1,254 subjects contributed by 6 global collaborators. A de-identified subject ID, COVID-19 status, age in years and sex were almost always included in the sample metadata. HLA class I and class II types, where available, came from metadata supplied by the sample provider rather than from assay-based typing.

CDR3 length: 17 amino acids, cysteine to phenylalanine. Of all the DNA, just the CDR3 is kept, 51 bases in frame from base 1. V loses 1 base at its end and J loses 5 bases; junction bases beyond the gene matches: 8. As encoded in the germline V gene, CDR1 is SGHVS while CDR2 is FQNEAQ. On this clone: What antigen it recognizes has not been identified. One base away there is no much larger clone; base qualities are not given.

A second Seattle source provided samples from volunteer blood donors who had recovered from COVID-19. The collaborating institutions used their own protocols to collect whole blood in K2EDTA tubes. For TCRbeta analysis, collaborators shipped samples as frozen whole blood, isolated PBMCs, or DNA extracted from either of those sample types. TCRbeta CDR3 regions were amplified from genomic DNA by means of the immunoSEQ Assay, a bias-controlled multiplex PCR. The published analysis was carried out like this. The number of nucleated cells in each sample was estimated by amplification of reference gene primers within the assay. To quantify the absolute abundance of each unique TCRbeta CDR3 rearrangement, sequence reads were collapsed and filtered. For each sample, productive Simpson clonality was calculated as the square root of Simpson's diversity index across productive rearrangements. The clones in this table, taken by TCRdb from immuneACCESS, are in-frame only. Not every clone is retained; where verified, under half of the shortfall comes from an unresolved V gene, and the cause of the rest is unknown. The D gene and trimming were derived from the DNA, and the V and J assignments and clone size from that table. This sample lists a few hundred thousand clones; approximately 91% were detected once. The top ten constitute roughly 0.96% of the sample.

On the study overall, not on this receptor specifically: The amount of clinical and demographic metadata varied by source and participant and was provided uncurated.

Recombination linked TRBV7-8 to TRBJ2-1; TRBD2 agrees with 10 junctional bases. The sequence derives from a woman aged 40 to 50 who had recovered from COVID-19. Sequences were obtained from peripheral blood. The CDR3: CASSLGALAGVHNEQFF. The sequence in DNA is TGTGCCAGCAGCTTAGGGGCCCTAGCGGGAGTTCACAATGAGCAGTTCTTC.